This entry features one T cell receptor beta chain sequence. Antigen unknown. This sample was taken from a study of OX40 agonist ivuxolimab in advanced cancers. Study-level background: Previous treatment with anti-PD-1, anti-PD-L1 or anti-CTLA-4 therapy was allowed; about 37% had received some.

General observations from the study: Relative to CD4+, CD8+ T cells held more expanded clones on average.

Sequencing used immunoSEQ multiplex PCR; TCRdb keeps in-frame clones, though not all of them. The data hold 75,000 to 95,000 clones, with around 89% observed a single time. The origin of this receptor is an adult with an advanced solid tumor such as melanoma, head and neck, liver or kidney cancer. The sequencing used CD4+ or CD8+ T cells sorted from blood, collected in a trial of the OX40 agonist ivuxolimab.

CDR3 sequence: CASSLFQTTDTQYF. The CDR3 region has the DNA TGTGCCAGCAGCTTGTTTCAGACCACAGATACGCAGTATTTT. The V and J genes are TRBV5-6 and TRBJ2-3; no firm D call. Germline V gene data show CDR1 as SGHDT and CDR2 as YYEEEE. The CDR3 sequence is 14 residues long. V was clipped by 1 base and J by 2 bases, with 8 bases between them.